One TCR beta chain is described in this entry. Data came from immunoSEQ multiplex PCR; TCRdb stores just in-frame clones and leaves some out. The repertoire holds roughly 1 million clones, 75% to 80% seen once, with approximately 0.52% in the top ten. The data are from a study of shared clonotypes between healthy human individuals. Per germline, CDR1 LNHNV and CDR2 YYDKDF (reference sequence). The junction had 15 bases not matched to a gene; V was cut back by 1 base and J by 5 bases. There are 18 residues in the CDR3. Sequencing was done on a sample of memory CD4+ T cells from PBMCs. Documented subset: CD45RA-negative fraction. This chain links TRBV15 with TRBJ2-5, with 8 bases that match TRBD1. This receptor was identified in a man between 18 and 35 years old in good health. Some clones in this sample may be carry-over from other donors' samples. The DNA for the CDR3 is TGTGCCACCAGCAGAGCTTCGGCAGGGTGGCAGGGGGCTGAGACCCAGTACTTC. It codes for CATSRASAGWQGAETQYF. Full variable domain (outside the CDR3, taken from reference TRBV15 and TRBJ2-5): DAMVIQNPRYQVTQFGKPVTLSCSQTLNHNVMYWYQQKSSQAPKLLFHYYDKDFNNEADTPDNFQSRRPNTSFCFLDIRSPGLGDTAMYLCATSRASAGWQGAETQYFGPGTRLLVL.